These 32 T cell receptor beta chains came from one sample sequenced in a study of shared clonotypes between healthy human individuals. Here immunoSEQ multiplex PCR was the method, and the copy in TCRdb shows in-frame clones only, minus some. The top ten hold 0.37% of the sample, which has 2 million to 2.5 million clones, approximately 90% seen once. The sample taken for sequencing was naive CD4+ T cells from PBMCs. This sample's subset: CD45RA+ positively selected. The source is a young man in good health. Some clones in this sample may be carry-over from other donors' samples.

The V gene is TRBV7-9, the J gene TRBJ2-1; 9 bases are a match to TRBD2. The germline V gene has CDR1 SEHNR and CDR2 FQNEAQ (reference sequence). This CDR3 has 16 amino acids. V lost 5 bases and J lost 1; bases outside the gene matches: 6. The CDR3 nucleotides are TGTGCCAGCAGCCTCGCGGGGGGGACTTCCTACAATGAGCAGTTCTTC. This encodes CASSLAGGTSYNEQFF.

The J gene is TRBJ2-7, the V gene TRBV4-3, with TRBD1 as a possible D gene (5 bases). The V gene lost 0 bases and the J gene lost 0 bases, with 18 bases spanning the gap. The CDR3 sequence is 18 residues long. Looked up from germline, CDR1 is LGHNA and CDR2 is YSLEER. DNA for the CDR3: TGCGCCAGCAGCCAAGATGTACTGGTCGGCAGGGCCTCCTACGAGCAGTACTTC. It encodes CASSQDVLVGRASYEQYF.

The chain uses TRBV5-1 and TRBJ1-2; possibly TRBD1 for D (6 bases). V lost 4 bases and J 6 bases, leaving 13 bases between the germline ends. This CDR3 is 13 amino acids long. Germline V gene lookup returns CDR1 SGHRS and CDR2 YFSETQ. The CDR3 protein is CASSGYRADGYTF. Written as DNA, the CDR3 is TGCGCCAGCAGCGGTTACAGGGCGGATGGCTACACCTTC.

As concerns this clone: The sample has other DNA sequences that encode this CDR3 too. The chain has TRBV28 and TRBJ2-7; D remains unclear. V was pared by 4 bases and J by 2 bases, with 6 bases between. The CDR3 is 12 residues long. Germline V gene data show CDR1 as MDHEN and CDR2 as SYDVKM. The CDR3 loop is CASSSRPYEQYF. As DNA, the CDR3 is TGTGCCAGCAGTTCACGCCCCTACGAGCAGTACTTC. The full variable domain, with the rest looked up from reference TRBV28 and TRBJ2-7, is DVKVTQSSRYLVKRTGEKVFLECVQDMDHENMFWYRQDPGLGLRLIYFSYDVKMKEKGDIPEGYSVSREKKERFSLILESASTNQTSMYLCASSSRPYEQYFGPGTRLTVT.

The chain employs TRBV5-1 and TRBJ2-1; TRBD2 is a possible D gene (6 bases). V was trimmed by 7 bases and J by 7 bases, leaving 18 bases between them. In germline, CDR1 is SGHRS, CDR2 YFSETQ. CDR3 length equals 14 residues. In DNA form, the CDR3 reads TGCGCCAGCTTCCGGGACTCCTCGACGAATGAGCAGTTCTTC. Translating it yields CASFRDSSTNEQFF.

The DNA of the CDR3 is TGTGCCAGCAGCTCGGGACTACGAGACACAGATACGCAGTATTTT. It specifies CASSSGLRDTDTQYF. V gene TRBV7-8 combines with J gene TRBJ2-3; 7 nucleotides align to TRBD2. V shed 4 bases and J 2 bases; nucleotides not matched to a gene: 6. Germline loops: CDR1 SGHVS, CDR2 FQNEAQ. The CDR3 is made up of 15 amino acids.

A note on this clone: Other nucleotide sequences from this sample produce the same CDR3. This chain uses TRBV9 with TRBJ2-5; 11 positions match TRBD2. The junction had 6 bases not matched to a gene; V was cut back by 3 bases and J by 5 bases. The CDR3 loop spans 15 amino acids. Germline V gives CDR1 SGDLS, CDR2 YYNGEE. The CDR3 reads CASSALAGGQETQYF. The CDR3, as DNA: TGTGCCAGCAGCGCCTTAGCGGGAGGGCAGGAGACCCAGTACTTC.

This clone was recorded once. This chain connects TRBV11-3 to TRBJ1-5; no reliable D call. Germline values: CDR1 SGHNT, CDR2 YENEEA. V lost 7 bases to trimming and J lost 2 bases, with 15 bases between them. This CDR3 region has 15 residues. The CDR3 loop reads CASIIQFSGNQPQHF. In DNA form, the CDR3 reads TGTGCCAGCATCATACAGTTCTCCGGCAATCAGCCCCAGCATTTT.

This chain connects TRBV18 to TRBJ1-1; D unclear. The CDR3 runs to 13 residues. The germline gives CDR1 KGHSH, CDR2 LQKENI. V was clipped by 3 bases and J by 4 bases, with 9 bases between them. This chain's CDR3 is CASSPVGSTEAFF. CDR3 DNA: TGTGCCAGCTCACCCGTTGGGAGCACTGAAGCTTTCTTT.

This clone was counted a single time. This chain links TRBV4-2 with TRBJ2-5; possible D gene TRBD1, 5 bases. V lost 0 bases and J lost 2, with 7 bases in between. From germline, CDR1 is LGHNA and CDR2 YNFKEQ. This CDR3 comprises 14 residues. CDR3 amino acids: CASSQDTGQETQYF. CDR3 coding DNA: TGTGCCAGCAGCCAAGATACAGGACAAGAGACCCAGTACTTC.

The rearrangement links TRBV6-5 to TRBJ2-7; the D gene is possibly TRBD2 (6 bases). V was pared by 6 bases and J by 6 bases, with 15 bases between. The germline CDR1 and CDR2 sequences are MNHEY and SVGAGI. This CDR3 is 13 amino acids long. CDR3 sequence (DNA): TGTGCCAGCAGGAGAGGGACTTTCGGCGAGCAGTACTTC. Translating gives CASRRGTFGEQYF.

V usage is TRBV6-1 and J usage is TRBJ2-2; tentative D call: TRBD2 (5 bases). Looked up from germline, CDR1 is MNHNS and CDR2 is SASEGT. The germline V and J ends were trimmed by 7 bases and 8 bases, with 20 bases remaining between them. This CDR3 contains 15 residues. This chain's CDR3 is CASTKAAPRGGELFF. The CDR3 nucleotides are TGTGCCAGCACCAAGGCGGCTCCCCGGGGTGGGGAGCTGTTTTTT.

The J gene is TRBJ2-4, the V gene TRBV28; 9 nucleotides line up with TRBD1. Germline lookup yields CDR1 MDHEN and CDR2 SYDVKM. This CDR3 is 16 amino acids long. With 2 bases clipped from V and 2 bases from J, the junction kept 4 bases outside the gene matches. CDR3 nucleotides: TGTGCCAGCAGTTTAACAGGGGGCGCTACCAAAAACATTCAGTACTTC. Residues: CASSLTGGATKNIQYF.

The chain recombines TRBV27 with TRBJ2-2; 12 nucleotides line up with TRBD1. CDR1 MNHEY and CDR2 SMNVEV come from the germline V gene (reference sequence). V was pared by 3 bases and J by 6 bases, with 8 bases of the junction left unmatched. The length of the CDR3 is 17 residues. CDR3 coding DNA: TGTGCCAGCAGTTTTCGCGGGGACAGGGGGCTCGCCGGGGAGCTGTTTTTT. Protein: CASSFRGDRGLAGELFF.

This clone was seen only once. This rearrangement joins TRBV30 to TRBJ2-3, with 10 nucleotides matching TRBD2. The CDR3 has 16 residues. Trimming at V came to 3 bases and at J to 6 bases, leaving 12 bases not matched to a gene. Germline V CDR1 and CDR2: GTSNPN, SVGIG (reference sequence). As DNA, the CDR3 is TGTGCCTGGAGCCGAAATCTAGCGGGAGTTAGTGATACGCAGTATTTT. Translation: CAWSRNLAGVSDTQYF.

This CDR3 reads CASSQAGLGAETQYF. The CDR3 DNA is TGCGCCAGCAGCCAGGCGGGGTTGGGAGCGGAGACCCAGTACTTC. This chain joins TRBV5-1 and TRBJ2-5; D is possibly TRBD2 (6 bases). CDR1 and CDR2 (germline): SGHRS, YFSETQ. V gave up 4 bases and J gave up 5 bases, with 18 bases separating them. The CDR3 loop spans 15 amino acids.

The J gene is TRBJ2-7, the V gene TRBV6-1; tentative D call: TRBD2 (5 bases). Per the germline V gene, CDR1 is MNHNS and CDR2 is SASEGT. This CDR3 region has 13 residues. Between the trimmed V and J ends, which lost 7 bases and 2 bases, there was a span of 12 bases. CDR3 in DNA: TGTGCCAGCACCCCTCCGGGGACCTACGAGCAGTACTTC. Its protein product is CASTPPGTYEQYF.

Of note for this clone: Other DNA sequences from this sample encode an identical CDR3 as well. The V and J genes are TRBV2 and TRBJ2-3; TRBD2 agrees at 7 bases. The germline V gene has CDR1 SNHLY and CDR2 FYNNEI. The CDR3 is made up of 14 amino acids. V dropped 6 bases and J dropped 3; count of bases not matched to a gene: 6. The CDR3 sequence: CASSGQGGTDTQYF. The DNA for the CDR3 is TGTGCCAGCAGCGGTCAGGGAGGGACAGATACGCAGTATTTT.

This clone was recorded once. Additional DNA sequences in this sample encode the identical CDR3. This rearrangement joins TRBV28 to TRBJ2-5, with 7 nucleotides matching TRBD1. With 2 bases clipped from V and 1 base from J, the junction kept 1 base outside the gene matches. CDR3 length: 14 amino acids. Germline V lookup: CDR1 MDHEN, CDR2 SYDVKM. CDR3 sequence (DNA): TGTGCCAGCAGTTTACAGGGGGTCCAAGAGACCCAGTACTTC. This gives the protein CASSLQGVQETQYF.

V and J are TRBV27 and TRBJ1-6; weak D call: TRBD1 (5 bases). Germline CDR1 and CDR2: MNHEY and SMNVEV (reference sequence). Trimming took off 3 bases at V and 7 bases at J, with 7 bases between the two ends. The CDR3 is made up of 13 amino acids. As DNA, the CDR3 is TGTGCCAGCAGTTTTACAGGAAATTCACCCCTCCACTTT. The encoded protein is CASSFTGNSPLHF.

This clone is a singleton in its sample. V is TRBV11-2 and J is TRBJ1-2; the match to TRBD1 covers 11 bases. The CDR3 totals 15 residues. Germline CDR1 reads SGHAT; CDR2 reads FQNNGV. With V trimmed by 5 bases and J by 6 bases, 8 bases remained unmatched. For the CDR3, the DNA is TGTGCCAGCAGCCCTCGGACAGGGGGCGCACATGGCTACACCTTC. This encodes CASSPRTGGAHGYTF. The full variable domain, rest sourced from reference TRBV11-2 and TRBJ1-2, is EAGVAQSPRYKIIEKRQSVAFWCNPISGHATLYWYQQILGQGPKLLIQFQNNGVVDDSQLPKDRFSAERLKGVDSTLKIQPAKLEDSAVYLCASSPRTGGAHGYTFGSGTRLTVV.

The chain has TRBV28 and TRBJ1-1; TRBD1 is a possible D gene (6 bases). Trimming removed 6 bases from V and 0 bases from J, with 20 bases in between. Germline-derived CDR1 and CDR2 are MDHEN and SYDVKM. The CDR3 runs to 17 residues. This CDR3 reads CASRGRTVKFMNTEAFF. The CDR3 region has the DNA TGTGCCAGCAGGGGTCGGACAGTTAAATTCATGAACACTGAAGCTTTCTTT.

A single count supports this clone. This chain uses TRBV11-2 with TRBJ2-2; 10 bases are a match to TRBD2. Germline CDR1 is SGHAT and CDR2 is FQNNGV. This CDR3 spans 18 amino acids. V was pared by 0 bases and J by 5 bases, with 9 bases of the junction left unmatched. In nucleotides, the CDR3 is TGTGCCAGCAGCTTAGATGGCTCCGGACTAGCGGTTACCGGGGAGCTGTTTTTT. Protein product: CASSLDGSGLAVTGELFF.

In DNA, the CDR3 is TGCAGCGTTGAAGAAATCGGGAGGCCCTCTTCCTACAATGAGCAGTTCTTC. It encodes CSVEEIGRPSSYNEQFF. This chain uses TRBV29-1 with TRBJ2-1; TRBD2 matches 7 bases. The trim removed 0 bases at V and 1 base at J, leaving 9 bases unmatched. Per germline, CDR1 SQVTM and CDR2 ANQGSEA. There are 17 residues in the CDR3.

The chain links TRBV4-1 to TRBJ2-1; 12 bases agree with TRBD2. The germline CDR1 and CDR2 sequences are MGHRA and YSYEKL. CDR3 length: 16 amino acids. The V and J ends lost 2 bases and 6 bases, in that order; junction bases with no gene match: 5. This CDR3 is CASSQPTSGSANEQFF. The DNA of the CDR3 is TGCGCCAGCAGCCAACCGACTAGCGGGAGTGCCAATGAGCAGTTCTTC.

In its sample, this clone was seen once. This chain connects TRBV5-6 to TRBJ2-3; 9 bases match TRBD1. This CDR3 is 15 amino acids long. Unmatched junction bases numbered 12, after V lost 4 bases and J lost 9 bases. The germline V gene has CDR1 SGHDT and CDR2 YYEEEE. CDR3 residues: CASSHNRGQGWTQYF. As DNA, the CDR3 is TGTGCCAGCAGCCATAACAGGGGGCAAGGGTGGACGCAGTATTTT.

The chain has TRBV28 and TRBJ1-1; 7 bases are shared with TRBD1. Looked up from germline, CDR1 is MDHEN and CDR2 is SYDVKM. This CDR3 has 12 amino acids. The V segment lost 7 bases and the J segment 10 bases; nucleotides outside the gene matches: 9. The CDR3 sequence: CASTWAGGRAFF. CDR3 DNA sequence: TGTGCCAGCACGTGGGCAGGGGGGCGAGCTTTCTTT. Filled out from reference TRBV28 and TRBJ1-1, the complete variable domain reads DVKVTQSSRYLVKRTGEKVFLECVQDMDHENMFWYRQDPGLGLRLIYFSYDVKMKEKGDIPEGYSVSREKKERFSLILESASTNQTSMYLCASTWAGGRAFFGQGTRLTVV.

About this clone: Additional DNA sequences in this sample encode the identical CDR3. The chain links TRBV5-1 to TRBJ2-5, with D possibly being TRBD1 or TRBD2 (6 bases each). The CDR3 has 13 residues. V was shortened by 4 bases and J by 2 bases, with 9 bases between the two germline ends. Looked up from germline, CDR1 is SGHRS and CDR2 is YFSETQ. The CDR3 region has the DNA TGCGCCAGCAGCGGGGGGACACAAGAGACCCAGTACTTC. Amino acids: CASSGGTQETQYF.

The rearrangement joins TRBV2 to TRBJ2-4, with D tentatively TRBD2 (5 bases). The V end was cut by 6 bases, the J end by 1 base, with 19 bases between. The CDR3 runs 17 residues. Germline V gives CDR1 SNHLY, CDR2 FYNNEI. CDR3 loop: CASSATPRPGAKNIQYF. The CDR3 region has the DNA TGTGCCAGCAGCGCCACCCCGAGGCCGGGGGCCAAAAACATTCAGTACTTC. Looking up the rest from reference TRBV2 and TRBJ2-4 gives the full variable domain: EPEVTQTPSHQVTQMGQEVILRCVPISNHLYFYWYRQILGQKVEFLVSFYNNEISEKSEIFDDQFSVERPDGSNFTLKIRSTKLEDSAMYFCASSATPRPGAKNIQYFGAGTRLSVL.

This rearrangement joins TRBV27 to TRBJ2-7; 13 bases match TRBD2. Germline assignment: CDR1 MNHEY and CDR2 SMNVEV (reference sequence). This CDR3 has 17 residues. With 6 bases clipped from V and 2 bases from J, the junction kept 10 bases outside the gene matches. The CDR3 DNA follows: TGTGCCAGCAGACCCAGGACTAGCGGGAGCTTTGCCTACGAGCAGTACTTC. It specifies CASRPRTSGSFAYEQYF.

Note on this clone: The sample holds other DNA sequences that translate to the same CDR3. V and J are TRBV18 and TRBJ2-1; a weak D match, TRBD2 (5 bases). The CDR3 runs 14 residues. Trimming left V 3 bases short and J 3 bases short, with 9 bases between. Per germline, CDR1 KGHSH and CDR2 LQKENI. CDR3 in DNA: TGTGCCAGCTCACCTTCCAGCGGCTACAATGAGCAGTTCTTC. It is translated as CASSPSSGYNEQFF.

The genes are TRBV21-1 and TRBJ2-7. TRBV21-1 is an annotated pseudogene. The CDR3 spans 15 residues. The DNA for the CDR3 is TGTGCCAGCAGCAAAGGGGGGCGCGGGACCTACGAGCAGTACTTC. Its protein is CASSKGGRGTYEQYF.